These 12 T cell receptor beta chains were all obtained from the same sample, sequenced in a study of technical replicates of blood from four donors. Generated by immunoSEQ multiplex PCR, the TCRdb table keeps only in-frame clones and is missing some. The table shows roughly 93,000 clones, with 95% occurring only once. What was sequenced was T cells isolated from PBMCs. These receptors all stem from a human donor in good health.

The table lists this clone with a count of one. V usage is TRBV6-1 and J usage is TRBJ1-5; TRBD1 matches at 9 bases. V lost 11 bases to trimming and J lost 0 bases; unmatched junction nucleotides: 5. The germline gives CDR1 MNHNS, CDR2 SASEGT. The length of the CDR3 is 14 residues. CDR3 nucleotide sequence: TGTGCCTGCGGGACAGGGAATAGCAATCAGCCCCAGCATTTT. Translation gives CACGTGNSNQPQHF.

In nucleotides, the CDR3 is TGTGCCAGCAGCCAACAGGGGGCCAATCAGCCCCAGCATTTT. Protein: CASSQQGANQPQHF. J is TRBJ1-5 and V is TRBV28; 9 bases fit TRBD1. Trimming took 6 bases from V and 3 from J; bases not matched to a gene: 3. The CDR3 has 14 residues. Germline CDR1 reads MDHEN; CDR2 reads SYDVKM.

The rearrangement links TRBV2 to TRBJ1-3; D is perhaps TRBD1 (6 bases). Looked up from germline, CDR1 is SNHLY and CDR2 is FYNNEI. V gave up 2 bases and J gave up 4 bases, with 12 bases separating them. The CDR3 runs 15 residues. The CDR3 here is CASSEILTGGNTIYF. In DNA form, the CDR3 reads TGTGCCAGCAGTGAAATCCTGACAGGAGGAAACACCATATATTTT.

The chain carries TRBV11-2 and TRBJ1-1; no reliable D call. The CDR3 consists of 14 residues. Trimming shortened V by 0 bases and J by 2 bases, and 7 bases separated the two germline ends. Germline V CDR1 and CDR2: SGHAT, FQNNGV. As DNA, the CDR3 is TGTGCCAGCAGCTTAGATCTACCCAACACTGAAGCTTTCTTT. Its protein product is CASSLDLPNTEAFF.

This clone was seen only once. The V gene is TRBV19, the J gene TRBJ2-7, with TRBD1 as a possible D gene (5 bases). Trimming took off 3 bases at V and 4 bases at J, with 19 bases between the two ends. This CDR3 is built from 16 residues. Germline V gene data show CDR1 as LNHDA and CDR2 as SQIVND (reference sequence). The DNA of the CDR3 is TGTGCCAGTAGTATTTTTTCTGGAGACAGACCTTACGAGCAGTACTTC. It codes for CASSIFSGDRPYEQYF.

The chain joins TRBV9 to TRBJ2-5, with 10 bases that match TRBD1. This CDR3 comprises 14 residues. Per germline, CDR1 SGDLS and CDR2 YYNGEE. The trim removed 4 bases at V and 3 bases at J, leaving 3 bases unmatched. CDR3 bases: TGTGCCAGCAGCATTGGGACAGGGGAAGAGACCCAGTACTTC. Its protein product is CASSIGTGEETQYF.

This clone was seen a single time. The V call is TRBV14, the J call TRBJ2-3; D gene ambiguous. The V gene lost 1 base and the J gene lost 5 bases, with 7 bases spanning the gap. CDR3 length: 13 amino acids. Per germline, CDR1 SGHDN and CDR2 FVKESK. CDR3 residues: CASSQAPRDTQYF. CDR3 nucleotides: TGTGCCAGCAGCCAAGCGCCGCGAGATACGCAGTATTTT.

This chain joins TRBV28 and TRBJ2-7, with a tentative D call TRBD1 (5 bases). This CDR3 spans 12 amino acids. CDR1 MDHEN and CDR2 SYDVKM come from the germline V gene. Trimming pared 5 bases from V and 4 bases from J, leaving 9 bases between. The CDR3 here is CASSQGEYEQYF. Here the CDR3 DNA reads TGTGCCAGCAGTCAGGGCGAGTACGAGCAGTACTTC.

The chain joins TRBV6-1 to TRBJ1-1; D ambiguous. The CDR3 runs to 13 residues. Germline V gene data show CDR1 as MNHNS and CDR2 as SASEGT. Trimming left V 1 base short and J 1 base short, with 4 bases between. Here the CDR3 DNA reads TGTGCCAGCAGTGAAGGAGGGAACACTGAAGCTTTCTTT. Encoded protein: CASSEGGNTEAFF.

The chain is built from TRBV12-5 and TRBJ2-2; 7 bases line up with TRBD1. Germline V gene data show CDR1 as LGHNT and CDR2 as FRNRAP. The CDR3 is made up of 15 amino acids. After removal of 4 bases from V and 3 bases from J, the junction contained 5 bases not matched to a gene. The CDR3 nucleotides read TGTGCTAGTGGTTCATGGGACAGAGACACCGGGGAGCTGTTTTTT. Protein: CASGSWDRDTGELFF.

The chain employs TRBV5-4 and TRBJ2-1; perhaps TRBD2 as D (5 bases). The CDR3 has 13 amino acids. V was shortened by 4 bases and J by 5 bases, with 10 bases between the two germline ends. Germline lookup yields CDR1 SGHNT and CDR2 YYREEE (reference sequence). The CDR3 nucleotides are TGTGCCAGCAGCGCGCCGGGGAACAATGAGCAGTTCTTC. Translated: CASSAPGNNEQFF.

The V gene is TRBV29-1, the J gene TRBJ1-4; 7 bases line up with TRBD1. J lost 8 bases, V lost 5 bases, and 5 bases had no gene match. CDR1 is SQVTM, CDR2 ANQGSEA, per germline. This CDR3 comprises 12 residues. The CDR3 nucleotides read TGCAGCGTTAGACAGGGAGGAGAAAAACTGTTTTTT. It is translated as CSVRQGGEKLFF.